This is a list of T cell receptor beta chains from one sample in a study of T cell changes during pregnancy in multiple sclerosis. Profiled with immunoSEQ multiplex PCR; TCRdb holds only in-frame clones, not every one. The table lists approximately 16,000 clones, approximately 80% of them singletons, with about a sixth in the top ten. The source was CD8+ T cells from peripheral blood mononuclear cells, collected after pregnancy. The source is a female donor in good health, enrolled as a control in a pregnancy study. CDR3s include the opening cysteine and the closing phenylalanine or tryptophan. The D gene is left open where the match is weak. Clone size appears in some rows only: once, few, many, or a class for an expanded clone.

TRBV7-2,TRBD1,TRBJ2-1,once,CASSLAWDRGYNEQFF,TGTGCCAGCAGCTTAGCGTGGGACAGGGGGTACAATGAGCAGTTCTTC
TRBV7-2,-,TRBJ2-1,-,CASSTGLSSYNEQFF,TGTGCCAGCAGCACCGGACTAAGCTCCTACAATGAGCAGTTCTTC
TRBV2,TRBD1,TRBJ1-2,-,CASSGDSYGYTF,TGTGCCAGCAGCGGGGACAGCTATGGCTACACCTTC
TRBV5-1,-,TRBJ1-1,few,CASSLQGNTEAFF,TGCGCCAGCAGCTTGCAGGGGAACACTGAAGCTTTCTTT
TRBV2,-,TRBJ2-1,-,CASSVNVIALPNEQFF,TGTGCCAGCAGTGTGAACGTGATAGCGCTGCCCAATGAGCAGTTCTTC
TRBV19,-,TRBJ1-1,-,CASSASQGTEAFF,TGTGCCAGTAGTGCCTCACAGGGCACTGAAGCTTTCTTT
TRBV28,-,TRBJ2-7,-,CASSFIWARDYEQYF,TGTGCCAGCAGTTTTATCTGGGCCAGGGACTACGAGCAGTACTTC
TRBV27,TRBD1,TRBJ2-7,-,CASSPPGTGAAGAYF,TGTGCCAGCAGTCCCCCCGGGACAGGGGCCGCCGGAGCGTACTTC
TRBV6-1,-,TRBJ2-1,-,CSLSSPGNEQFF,TGTTCTCTCTCGTCTCCGGGGAATGAGCAGTTCTTC
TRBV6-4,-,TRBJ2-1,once,CASSASETPGDEQFF,TGTGCCAGCAGTGCTAGCGAAACGCCCGGCGATGAGCAGTTCTTC
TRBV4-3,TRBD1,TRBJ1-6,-,CASSSRTGLNSPLHF,TGCGCCAGCAGCTCCCGGACAGGCCTGAATTCACCCCTCCACTTT
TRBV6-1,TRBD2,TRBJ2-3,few,CASTPGTSGADTQYF,TGTGCCAGCACCCCCGGGACTAGCGGAGCAGATACGCAGTATTTT
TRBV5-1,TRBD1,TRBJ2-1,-,CASSLWTGRDEQFF,TGCGCCAGCAGCTTGTGGACAGGGAGAGATGAGCAGTTCTTC
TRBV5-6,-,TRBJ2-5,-,CASTPHPNRNQETQYF,TGTGCCAGCACGCCCCATCCCAACAGAAACCAAGAGACCCAGTACTTC
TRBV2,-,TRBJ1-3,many,CASSAAGETIYF,TGTGCCAGCAGTGCTGCAGGGGAAACCATATATTTT
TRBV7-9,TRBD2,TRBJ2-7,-,CASSFPSGGISYEQYF,TGTGCCAGCAGCTTCCCATCGGGGGGTATCTCCTACGAGCAGTACTTC
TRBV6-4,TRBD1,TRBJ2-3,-,CASSTGDVDTQYF,TGTGCCAGCAGTACAGGGGATGTAGATACGCAGTATTTT
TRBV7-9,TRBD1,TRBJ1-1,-,CASSLGGQGSMNTEAFF,TGTGCCAGCAGCTTAGGGGGACAGGGTTCGATGAACACTGAAGCTTTCTTT
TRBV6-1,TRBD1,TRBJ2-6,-,CAGSATGGSGANVLTF,TGTGCCGGCAGTGCAACAGGGGGCTCTGGGGCCAACGTCCTGACTTTC
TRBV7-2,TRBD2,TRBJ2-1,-,CASRAGGRPHNEQFF,TGTGCCAGCAGGGCGGGGGGCCGACCTCACAATGAGCAGTTCTTC
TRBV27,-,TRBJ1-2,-,CASSPGGNYGYTF,TGTGCCAGCAGCCCTGGCGGCAACTATGGCTACACCTTC
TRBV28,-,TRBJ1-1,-,CASILPRSAEAFF,TGTGCCAGCATCCTCCCCCGGTCGGCTGAAGCTTTCTTT
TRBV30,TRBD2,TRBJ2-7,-,CAWDPGLAGGDYEQYF,TGTGCCTGGGATCCGGGACTAGCGGGTGGAGACTACGAGCAGTACTTC
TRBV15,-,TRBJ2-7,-,CATSRGQESYEQYF,TGTGCCACCAGCAGAGGACAGGAGTCCTACGAGCAGTACTTC
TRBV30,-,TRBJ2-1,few,CAWSVDGSSYNEQFF,TGTGCCTGGAGTGTAGATGGTAGCTCCTACAATGAGCAGTTCTTC
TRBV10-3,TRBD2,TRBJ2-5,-,CAISVGLAGETQYF,TGTGCCATCAGCGTTGGACTAGCGGGAGAGACCCAGTACTTC
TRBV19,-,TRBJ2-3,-,CASAPGAGADTQYF,TGTGCCAGTGCCCCGGGGGCGGGGGCAGATACGCAGTATTTT
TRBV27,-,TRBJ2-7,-,CASSTTSYEQYF,TGTGCCAGCTCCACGACTTCCTACGAGCAGTACTTC
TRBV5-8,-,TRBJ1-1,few,CASSFPQNTEAFF,TGTGCCAGCAGCTTCCCCCAGAACACTGAAGCTTTCTTT
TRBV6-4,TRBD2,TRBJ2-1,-,CASSDGTSGYNEQFF,TGTGCCAGCAGTGACGGGACTAGCGGCTACAATGAGCAGTTCTTC
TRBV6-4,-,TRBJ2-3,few,CASSPQGDLSTDTQYF,TGTGCCAGCAGCCCCCAAGGGGATCTAAGCACAGATACGCAGTATTTT
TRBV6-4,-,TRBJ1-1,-,CASSEQGTGGTEAFF,TGTGCCAGCAGTGAGCAGGGTACGGGGGGCACTGAAGCTTTCTTT
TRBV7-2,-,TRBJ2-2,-,CASREKVVAPTGELFF,TGTGCCAGCAGAGAAAAGGTGGTAGCTCCCACCGGGGAGCTGTTTTTT
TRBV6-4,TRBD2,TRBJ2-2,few,CASSDLAGVAGELFF,TGTGCCAGCAGTGACCTAGCGGGGGTAGCCGGGGAGCTGTTTTTT
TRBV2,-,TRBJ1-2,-,CAPADSVDSYGYTF,TGTGCCCCCGCGGACAGCGTTGACTCCTATGGCTACACCTTC
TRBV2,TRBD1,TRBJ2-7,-,CASSQGVGVYEQYF,TGTGCCAGCAGTCAGGGGGTAGGGGTCTACGAGCAGTACTTC
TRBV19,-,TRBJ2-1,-,CASSFIPESSYNEQFF,TGTGCCAGTAGTTTTATTCCGGAGAGCTCCTACAATGAGCAGTTCTTC
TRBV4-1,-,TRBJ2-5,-,CASSQVWVGGSDQETQYF,TGCGCCAGCAGCCAAGTTTGGGTTGGGGGGTCTGACCAAGAGACCCAGTACTTC
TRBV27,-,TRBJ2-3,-,CASSNGGQDTQYF,TGTGCCAGCAGTAATGGGGGCCAGGATACGCAGTATTTT
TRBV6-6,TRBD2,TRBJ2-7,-,CASSSSGEGAEQYF,TGTGCCAGCAGTTCCAGCGGGGAAGGGGCCGAGCAGTACTTC
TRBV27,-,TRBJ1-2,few,CASSLGGGYGYTF,TGTGCCAGCAGTTTAGGGGGGGGGTATGGCTACACCTTC
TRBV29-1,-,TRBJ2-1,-,CSVVGAEGKMYNEQFF,TGCAGCGTTGTAGGGGCGGAGGGAAAGATGTACAATGAGCAGTTCTTC
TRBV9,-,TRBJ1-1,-,CASSVDSGGNTEAFF,TGTGCCAGCAGCGTAGATTCAGGAGGGAACACTGAAGCTTTCTTT
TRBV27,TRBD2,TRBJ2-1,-,CASSLYQRGGEQFF,TGTGCCAGCAGTTTATATCAGCGCGGGGGTGAGCAGTTCTTC
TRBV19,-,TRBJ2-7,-,CASSIGGRGSYEQYF,TGTGCCAGTAGTATAGGCGGCAGGGGATCCTACGAGCAGTACTTC
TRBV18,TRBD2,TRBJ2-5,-,CASSPTTGGATGETQYF,TGTGCCAGCTCACCTACTACCGGGGGGGCCACCGGAGAGACCCAGTACTTC
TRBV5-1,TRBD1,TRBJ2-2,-,CASTQGDTMSANTGELFF,TGCGCCAGCACCCAGGGGGACACTATGTCCGCGAACACCGGGGAGCTGTTTTTT
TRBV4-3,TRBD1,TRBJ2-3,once,CASSQVSTGTTDTQYF,TGCGCCAGCAGCCAAGTTTCGACAGGGACGACAGATACGCAGTATTTT
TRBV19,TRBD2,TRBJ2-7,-,CASAPRGTSGSNIREQYF,TGTGCCAGTGCCCCAAGGGGGACTAGCGGGAGTAATATACGGGAGCAGTACTTC
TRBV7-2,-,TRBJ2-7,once,CASSFSQGGYEQYF,TGTGCCAGCAGCTTTAGCCAGGGAGGCTACGAGCAGTACTTC
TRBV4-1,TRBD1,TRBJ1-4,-,CASSHGQGQKLFF,TGCGCCAGCAGCCACGGACAGGGGCAAAAACTGTTTTTT
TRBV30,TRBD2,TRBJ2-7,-,CAWSDFPGLDGYEQYF,TGTGCCTGGAGTGACTTCCCGGGACTAGATGGCTACGAGCAGTACTTC
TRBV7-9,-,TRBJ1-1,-,CASSATRDSGTEAFF,TGTGCCAGCAGCGCCACACGGGATTCGGGCACTGAAGCTTTCTTT
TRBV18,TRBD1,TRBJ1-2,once,CASSPGQGSYGYTF,TGTGCCAGCTCCCCGGGACAGGGAAGCTATGGCTACACCTTC